The sample holds a few counts of the clone carrying this T cell receptor (beta chain). The data derive from a study of T cells in Graves' hyperthyroidism and ophthalmopathy. Template material for amplifying TCR beta CDR3 regions consisted of RNA transcripts. First-round RT-PCR targeting the TCR CDR3 was performed with the HTBI primer set. MiXCR, run by TCRdb on the multiplex PCR reads, gives a single entry per CDR3 protein. In the table there are roughly 500,000 distinct CDR3 sequences, less than 25% of which are singletons. The germline gives CDR1 KGHSH, CDR2 LQKENI. The V and J ends lost 0 bases and 3 bases respectively, with 8 bases between them. This CDR3 contains 14 residues.

Sequencing was done on a sample of blood. The TCR originated in a woman in her twenties or thirties with Graves' ophthalmopathy. The chain recombines TRBV18 with TRBJ1-1, with no clear D. CDR3 sequence reads: CASSPPVADTEAFF. As DNA, the CDR3 is TGTGCCAGCTCACCACCTGTCGCCGACACTGAAGCTTTCTTT.